This entry is about one T cell receptor (beta chain). Its antigen remains unidentified. This record comes from a study of T cell responses to AZD1222 COVID-19 vaccine. Study-wide results and caveats: After two AZD1222 doses, spike-specific TCR breadth and depth rose versus day 0.

Only in-frame clones appear in the TCRdb table, and some are missing; sequencing was by immunoSEQ multiplex PCR. The sample lists some 120,000 clones, roughly nine tenths occurring once. V dropped 4 bases and J dropped 6; count of bases not matched to a gene: 9. The CDR3 consists of 16 residues. Germline assignment: CDR1 MNHEY and CDR2 SVGAGI. Sequences were derived from peripheral blood, sampled on day 0 of AZD1222 vaccination. This TCR came from an adult in good health. This chain connects TRBV6-5 to TRBJ2-2, with 9 nucleotides matching TRBD1. CDR3 sequence (DNA): TGTGCCAGCAGTTCTCCGGGACAGGGTAGCCCCGGGGAGCTGTTTTTT. It encodes CASSSPGQGSPGELFF.